Listed below are T cell receptor beta chains from one sample, sequenced in a study of blood T cell repertoires in COVID-19. Sequenced by immunoSEQ multiplex PCR; TCRdb stores in-frame clones only, minus some. Among 250,000 or so clones listed, approximately 90% were seen once. The source material was PBMCs or T cells enriched from blood (not recorded which). The receptors shown here come from a man aged 35 to 55 who had recovered from COVID-19. CDR3s include the opening cysteine and the closing phenylalanine or tryptophan. The order of the fields is D gene, V gene, J gene, clone size, CDR3 protein, CDR3 DNA. D genes are given only for firm matches. The size of a clone is reported for some rows only, either as once, few or many, or as a class for expanded clones.

d_gene: NA; v_gene: TRBV27; j_gene: TRBJ2-5; abundance: NA; CDR3aa: CASCSRVGPGQETQYF; CDR3nt: TGTGCCAGCTGTTCACGCGTCGGACCAGGGCAAGAGACCCAGTACTTC
d_gene: NA; v_gene: TRBV21-1; j_gene: TRBJ2-1; abundance: NA; CDR3aa: CASKGETGGNEQFF; CDR3nt: TGTGCCAGCAAAGGGGAGACAGGGGGCAATGAGCAGTTCTTC
d_gene: NA; v_gene: TRBV27; j_gene: TRBJ2-1; abundance: NA; CDR3aa: CASSLLEAEYTEQFF; CDR3nt: TGTGCCAGCAGTTTACTTGAGGCCGAGTACACTGAGCAGTTCTTC
d_gene: TRBD1; v_gene: TRBV19; j_gene: TRBJ2-7; abundance: NA; CDR3aa: CASSRDSEYEQYF; CDR3nt: TGTGCCAGTAGTCGGGACAGTGAGTACGAGCAGTACTTC
d_gene: NA; v_gene: TRBV4-2; j_gene: TRBJ2-1; abundance: NA; CDR3aa: CASSQDQFRRLYNEQFF; CDR3nt: TGTGCCAGCAGCCAAGATCAATTTCGGCGGTTATACAATGAGCAGTTCTTC
d_gene: NA; v_gene: TRBV6-5; j_gene: TRBJ2-5; abundance: NA; CDR3aa: CASSYSRRETQYF; CDR3nt: TGTGCCAGCAGTTACTCGAGGCGTGAGACCCAGTACTTC
d_gene: TRBD1; v_gene: TRBV5-6; j_gene: TRBJ2-7; abundance: NA; CDR3aa: CASSPPGQLPYEQYF; CDR3nt: TGTGCCAGCAGCCCTCCGGGACAGCTACCCTACGAGCAGTACTTC
d_gene: NA; v_gene: TRBV3-1/TRBV3-2; j_gene: TRBJ2-1; abundance: NA; CDR3aa: CASSQENSNEQFF; CDR3nt: TGTGCCAGCAGCCAAGAGAATAGCAATGAGCAGTTCTTC
d_gene: TRBD1; v_gene: TRBV11-2; j_gene: TRBJ1-4; abundance: NA; CDR3aa: CASTSRGTGIEKLFF; CDR3nt: TGTGCCAGCACCTCCCGCGGGACAGGGATTGAAAAACTGTTTTTT
d_gene: NA; v_gene: TRBV7-6; j_gene: TRBJ2-1; abundance: NA; CDR3aa: CASSLAGMTEDGSYNEQFF; CDR3nt: TGTGCCAGCAGCTTAGCTGGGATGACGGAGGACGGATCCTACAATGAGCAGTTCTTC
d_gene: NA; v_gene: TRBV29-1; j_gene: TRBJ2-7; abundance: NA; CDR3aa: CSVGGLHSYEQYF; CDR3nt: TGCAGCGTTGGGGGACTTCATTCCTACGAGCAGTACTTC
d_gene: NA; v_gene: TRBV11-2; j_gene: TRBJ2-3; abundance: NA; CDR3aa: CASSLGRTGTQYF; CDR3nt: TGTGCCAGCAGCTTAGGCAGAACGGGTACGCAGTATTTT
d_gene: NA; v_gene: TRBV15; j_gene: TRBJ2-2; abundance: NA; CDR3aa: CATSRLTGLNGELFF; CDR3nt: TGTGCCACCAGCAGACTTACAGGGTTGAACGGGGAGCTGTTTTTT
d_gene: TRBD1; v_gene: TRBV12-5; j_gene: TRBJ1-6; abundance: once; CDR3aa: CASGFWTGPLRALHF; CDR3nt: TGTGCTAGTGGTTTTTGGACAGGGCCTTTGAGGGCCCTCCACTTT
d_gene: NA; v_gene: TRBV27; j_gene: TRBJ2-2; abundance: NA; CDR3aa: CASSLSAAGELFF; CDR3nt: TGTGCCAGCAGTTTATCAGCCGCCGGGGAGCTGTTTTTT
d_gene: TRBD2; v_gene: TRBV6-5; j_gene: TRBJ2-3; abundance: NA; CDR3aa: CASPSGISTDTQYF; CDR3nt: TGTGCCAGCCCTAGCGGTATAAGCACAGATACGCAGTATTTT
d_gene: NA; v_gene: TRBV5-1; j_gene: TRBJ2-2; abundance: NA; CDR3aa: CASSIGQGNTGELFF; CDR3nt: TGCGCCAGCAGCATCGGACAAGGGAACACCGGGGAGCTGTTTTTT
d_gene: TRBD1; v_gene: TRBV19; j_gene: TRBJ2-2; abundance: NA; CDR3aa: CASSNRRQGGNTGELFF; CDR3nt: TGTGCCAGTAGCAACCGACGACAGGGGGGGAACACCGGGGAGCTGTTTTTT
d_gene: NA; v_gene: TRBV2; j_gene: TRBJ2-3; abundance: NA; CDR3aa: CASSGVAATTDTQYF; CDR3nt: TGTGCCAGCAGTGGAGTAGCGGCTACCACAGATACGCAGTATTTT
d_gene: TRBD1; v_gene: TRBV6-4; j_gene: TRBJ1-3; abundance: once; CDR3aa: CASSGSRGDSSSPGNTIYF; CDR3nt: TGTGCCAGCAGTGGAAGCAGGGGGGACAGTAGCTCCCCTGGAAACACCATATATTTT
d_gene: TRBD2; v_gene: TRBV19; j_gene: TRBJ2-3; abundance: NA; CDR3aa: CASSMGLAGGSDTQYF; CDR3nt: TGTGCCAGTAGTATGGGACTAGCGGGGGGTTCAGATACGCAGTATTTT
d_gene: NA; v_gene: TRBV7-7; j_gene: TRBJ2-1; abundance: once; CDR3aa: CASSFRRESYNEQFF; CDR3nt: TGTGCCAGCAGCTTCAGGAGGGAATCCTACAATGAGCAGTTCTTC
d_gene: TRBD2; v_gene: TRBV4-2; j_gene: TRBJ2-3; abundance: NA; CDR3aa: CASSRELPNVASGPTDTQYF; CDR3nt: TGTGCCAGCAGCCGAGAATTGCCTAACGTGGCTAGCGGGCCTACAGATACGCAGTATTTT
d_gene: TRBD1; v_gene: TRBV7-3; j_gene: TRBJ1-1; abundance: NA; CDR3aa: CASSRGGGSNTEAFF; CDR3nt: TGTGCCAGCAGCCGTGGAGGGGGCTCGAACACTGAAGCTTTCTTT
d_gene: NA; v_gene: TRBV4-1; j_gene: TRBJ1-2; abundance: NA; CDR3aa: CASSQDRGSDGYTF; CDR3nt: TGCGCCAGCAGCCAAGACCGGGGGTCGGATGGCTACACCTTC